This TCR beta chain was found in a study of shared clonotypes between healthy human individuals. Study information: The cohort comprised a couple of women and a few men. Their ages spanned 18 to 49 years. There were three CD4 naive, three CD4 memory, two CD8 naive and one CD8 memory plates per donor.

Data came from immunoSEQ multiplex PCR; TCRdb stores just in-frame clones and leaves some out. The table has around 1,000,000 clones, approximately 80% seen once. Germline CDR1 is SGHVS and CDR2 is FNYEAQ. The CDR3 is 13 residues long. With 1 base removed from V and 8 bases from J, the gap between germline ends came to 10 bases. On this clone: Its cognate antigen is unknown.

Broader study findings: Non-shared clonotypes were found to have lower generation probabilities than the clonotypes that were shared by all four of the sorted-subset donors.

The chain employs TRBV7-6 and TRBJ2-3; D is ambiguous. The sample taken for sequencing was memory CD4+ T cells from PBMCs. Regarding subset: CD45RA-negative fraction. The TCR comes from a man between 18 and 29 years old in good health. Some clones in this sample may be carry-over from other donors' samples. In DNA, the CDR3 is TGTGCCAGCAGCTTAGGTCAGTTAGGTACGCAGTATTTT. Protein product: CASSLGQLGTQYF.